These 29 T cell receptor beta chains share one sample of origin, sequenced in a study of tissue T cells after allogeneic stem cell transplantation (dated by TCRdb to between 2021 and 2022). The time point label corresponds to: mouse harvest day 14 after allogeneic transplant. Each mouse graft, delivered by tail vein injection, combined 10^6 splenic CD5+ T cells with 10^7 T-cell-depleted bone marrow cells. Receptor libraries were prepared by the immunoSEQ multiplex PCR assay. TCRdb re-hosts the immuneACCESS table, in-frame sequences only. Its copies lack some clones; in the studies checked, an unresolved V gene accounts for under half of them, and the cause for the rest is not known. In this sample the table shows roughly 2,000 clones, approximately 48% of which occur a single time. 24% of the sample goes to the ten largest clones. Sample: gut tissue. The receptors come from a female BALB/c mouse given C57BL/6 T cells with graft-versus-host disease after an allogeneic hematopoietic cell transplant.

As to this clone: Gene names denote mouse genes. The read halts 1 residue ahead of the CDR3 end, with the missing end drawn from the germline J gene. This rearrangement joins TRBV3 to TRBJ2-7, with 9 bases that match TRBD1. J was trimmed by 6 bases and V by 5 bases; bases with no gene match: 5. Germline V gene lookup returns CDR1 SNHLY and CDR2 FYNGKV (reference sequence). The CDR3 totals 13 residues. CDR3 DNA (partial): TGTGCCAGCAGCCCCGGACAGGGGCGTGAACAGTAC. Amino acids: CASSPGQGREQY. The complete CDR3 protein is CASSPGQGREQYF.

Remarks on this clone: The genes are named according to mouse. The CDR3 end is not reached by the read, which stops 1 residue before it; the germline J gene fills it in. The chain employs TRBV26 and TRBJ2-1; D not resolved. The CDR3 consists of 14 residues. Germline V CDR1 and CDR2: KGHPV, FQNQEV (reference sequence). V lost 2 bases and J lost 0, with 5 bases in between. The DNA read from the CDR3 is TGTGCCAGCAGTCTGATTGATAACTATGCTGAGCAGTTC. Translation gives CASSLIDNYAEQF. The full CDR3 is CASSLIDNYAEQFF.

Concerning this clone: Genes and germline are mouse. The read stops 1 residue short of the end of the CDR3; the missing end is completed from the germline J gene. This sequence joins TRBV12-1 and TRBJ1-6; D gene unclear. TRBJ1-6 is noted as an ORF with a role that remains uncertain. Germline CDR1 SGHSN, CDR2 HYEKVE. The CDR3 runs to 15 residues. Between the trimmed V and J ends, which lost 0 bases and 0 bases, there was a span of 5 bases. CDR3 loop: CASSLQNSYNSPLYF. The covered CDR3 bases are TGTGCCAGCTCTCTCCAGAATTCCTATAATTCGCCCCTCTAC.

This clone was counted a few times. Gene names are mouse gene names. The read terminates 1 residue before the CDR3 end, so the remaining end is supplied by the germline J gene. This sequence joins TRBV3 and TRBJ2-4; weak D call: TRBD1 (6 bases). This CDR3 is 14 amino acids long. The V end was cut by 6 bases, the J end by 0 bases, with 10 bases between. The germline gives CDR1 SNHLY, CDR2 FYNGKV (reference sequence). CDR3 sequence reads: CASSPQGSQNTLYF. The covered CDR3 bases are TGTGCCAGCAGTCCACAGGGAAGTCAAAACACCTTGTAC. Full variable domain (remainder filled in from reference TRBV3 and TRBJ2-4): GPKVLQIPSHQIIDMGQMVTLNCDPVSNHLYFYWYKQILGQQMEFLVNFYNGKVMEKSKLFKDQFSVERPDGSYFTLKIQPTALEDSAVYFCASSPQGSQNTLYFGAGTRLSVL.

Comment on this clone: The germline and genes are mouse ones. From the germline J gene comes the end of the CDR3, since the read stops 1 residue before it. The chain is built from TRBV26 and TRBJ1-3; TRBD1 is a possible D gene (5 bases). The CDR3 runs 15 residues. Trimming pared 3 bases from V and 0 bases from J, leaving 9 bases between. The germline CDR1 and CDR2 sequences are KGHPV and FQNQEV (reference sequence). The sequenced part of the CDR3 DNA is TGTGCCAGCAGTCTAAGGGGTCATTCTGGAAATACGCTCTAT. Residues: CASSLRGHSGNTLY. The whole CDR3 sequence reads CASSLRGHSGNTLYF.

As concerns this clone: The listed genes are named as in mouse. Read sequence stops 1 residue before the CDR3 end, and the germline J gene provides the missing end. V usage is TRBV12-2 and J usage is TRBJ2-3; D remains ambiguous. Germline V gives CDR1 SGHLS, CDR2 HYDKME. The CDR3 is 12 amino acids. V lost 0 bases and J lost 2, with 2 bases in between. The CDR3 is CASSLDAETLYF. The CDR3 bases that were read are TGTGCCAGCTCTCTCGATGCAGAAACGCTGTAT. The full variable domain, in which reference TRBV12-2 and TRBJ2-3 provide the parts outside the CDR3, is NSGVVQSPRYIIKGKGERSILKCIPISGHLSVAWYQQTQGQELKFFIQHYDKMERDKGNLPSRFSVQQFDDYHSEMNMSALELEDSAVYFCASSLDAETLYFGSGTRLTVL.

Points on this clone: Genes and germline are mouse. The DNA ends 1 residue before the CDR3 does, and the rest of the CDR3 is filled in from the germline J gene. This chain connects TRBV23 to TRBJ1-1; TRBD1 is the table's D call, not checked against the DNA. Germline lookup yields CDR1 KGHTA and CDR2 FQNQQP. The CDR3 covers 13 residues. CDR3 sequence: CSSSQGQNTEVFF. The part of the CDR3 DNA that was read is TGCTCCAGCAGTCAGGGACAAAACACAGAAGTCTTC.

A remark on this clone: Gene labels here are mouse ones. The CDR3 goes on 1 residue after the read ends, and that part is filled in from the germline J gene. The chain joins TRBV12-2 to TRBJ2-5, with 7 bases identical to TRBD2. The germline V gene has CDR1 SGHLS and CDR2 HYDKME. This CDR3 is 14 amino acids long. The V and J ends lost 4 bases and 3 bases, in that order; junction bases with no gene match: 6. The DNA read from the CDR3 is TGTGCCAGCTCCCGGACTGGAGGTCAAGACACCCAGTAC. As protein: CASSRTGGQDTQY. The whole CDR3 sequence is CASSRTGGQDTQYF.

This clone turned up a few times. Gene names are the mouse ones. With the read ending 1 residue before the CDR3 end, the germline J gene is used to fill in that end. The V gene is TRBV13-1, the J gene TRBJ2-7; 9 bases map to TRBD2. Germline loops: CDR1 NSHNY, CDR2 SYGAGN. This CDR3 has 13 residues. The V and J ends lost 4 bases and 2 bases, in that order; junction bases with no gene match: 1. Partial CDR3 DNA: TGTGCCAGCAGTCGACTGGGGGCCTATGAACAGTAC. Its translation: CASSRLGAYEQY. From start to end, the CDR3 is CASSRLGAYEQYF.

This clone was picked up one time. Genes and germline come from the mouse. The sequenced CDR3 bases are TGTGCCAGCAGCCAAGATAGGGTTCAAAACACCTTGTAC. Translating it yields CASSQDRVQNTLY. The CDR3 in its entirety is CASSQDRVQNTLYF. V is TRBV2 and J is TRBJ2-4; D uncertain. The CDR3 goes on 1 residue after the read ends, and that part is filled in from the germline J gene. Germline V gene data show CDR1 as LGHNA and CDR2 as YSYQKL. With 0 bases removed from V and 2 bases from J, the gap between germline ends came to 6 bases. The CDR3 spans 14 residues.

A word on this clone: The gene names here belong to mouse. The read terminates 1 residue ahead of where the CDR3 ends, so the germline J gene completes it. J is TRBJ2-5 and V is TRBV12-1, with a weak D call TRBD2 (5 bases). The germline gives CDR1 SGHSN, CDR2 HYEKVE. Trimming pared 0 bases from V and 2 bases from J, leaving 5 bases between. The CDR3 spans 13 residues. Incomplete CDR3 DNA: TGTGCCAGCTCTCTCTGGGGCCAAGACACCCAGTAC. As protein: CASSLWGQDTQY. The full CDR3 protein is CASSLWGQDTQYF.

As concerns this clone: All gene names here are mouse names. The CDR3 sequence is CASSRQSGNTLYF. The sequenced part of the CDR3 DNA is TGTGCCAGCTCTCGACAGTCTGGAAATACGCTCTAT. V usage is TRBV12-1 and J usage is TRBJ1-3; weak D call: TRBD1 (5 bases). The read stops 1 residue short of the end of the CDR3; the missing end is completed from the germline J gene. V dropped 2 bases and J dropped 1 base, with 5 bases sitting between them. Germline V lookup: CDR1 SGHSN, CDR2 HYEKVE. The CDR3 has 13 residues.

Regarding this clone: The genes are named according to mouse. The CDR3 end lies 1 residue beyond the end of the read and is filled in from the germline J gene. The chain employs TRBV14 and TRBJ1-3; TRBD1 is a possible D gene (5 bases). V dropped 2 bases and J dropped 0 bases, with 9 bases sitting between them. Germline-derived CDR1 and CDR2 are SGHDT and FRDEAV. The CDR3 covers 15 residues. The covered CDR3 bases are TGTGCCAGCAGTTTTGGGGGACCTTCTGGAAATACGCTCTAT. The encoded protein is CASSFGGPSGNTLY. The full CDR3 is CASSFGGPSGNTLYF.

By its share, this clone is large. Gene names and germline refer to mouse. Read sequence stops 1 residue before the CDR3 end, and the germline J gene provides the missing end. The J gene is TRBJ2-7, the V gene TRBV13-2; 7 bases line up with TRBD1. V lost 0 bases to trimming and J lost 7 bases; unmatched junction nucleotides: 4. Germline assignment: CDR1 NNHNN and CDR2 SYGAGS (reference sequence). The CDR3 totals 13 residues. The sequenced CDR3 bases are TGTGCCAGCGGTGATGGACAGGGAGGAGAACAGTAC. This gives the protein CASGDGQGGEQY. The complete CDR3 protein is CASGDGQGGEQYF.

Regarding this clone: Mouse gene names and germline throughout. The CDR3 end is not reached by the read, which stops 1 residue before it; the germline J gene fills it in. The chain is built from TRBV31 and TRBJ2-5, with TRBD2 as a possible D gene (6 bases). The length of the CDR3 is 12 residues. Per germline, CDR1 GKSSPN and CDR2 SITVG. V was cut by 0 bases and J by 5 bases, with 6 bases left in between. CDR3 sequence reads: CAWSLGGDTQYF. Incomplete CDR3 DNA: TGTGCCTGGAGTCTTGGGGGAGACACCCAGTAC.

Regarding this clone: Here the gene names and germline are mouse. The CDR3 is cut off 1 residue early in the read; its end comes from the germline J gene. The rearrangement links TRBV21 to TRBJ1-1, with D possibly matching TRBD1 (5 bases). TRBV21 is treated as an ORF (open reading frame) with a function not yet certain. The CDR3 is made up of 13 amino acids. V was cut by 6 bases and J by 4 bases, with 12 bases left in between. The CDR3 here is CASSSGRVTEVFF. Incomplete CDR3 DNA: TGTGCTAGCAGCTCAGGGAGGGTCACAGAAGTCTTC.

In the case of this clone: Gene and germline names: mouse. The CDR3 end is not reached by the read, which stops 1 residue before it; the germline J gene fills it in. V usage is TRBV16 and J usage is TRBJ2-3; 7 bases line up with TRBD1. CDR1 and CDR2 (germline): SGHSA, FRNQAP. Trimming removed 4 bases from V and 0 bases from J; junction bases left unmatched: 4. The CDR3 runs 15 residues. The sequenced CDR3 bases are TGTGCAAGCAGCTCAGGACAGGCTAGTGCAGAAACGCTGTAT. Its protein product is CASSSGQASAETLY. The full-length CDR3 reads as CASSSGQASAETLYF.

This clone rates as medium-sized (0.01 to 0.1%). The gene symbols are mouse symbols. The CDR3 bases that were read are TGTGCCAGCAGTCTTCGGCAAGTCTCCTATGAACAGTAC. Protein: CASSLRQVSYEQY. The whole CDR3 protein is CASSLRQVSYEQYF. This chain links TRBV26 with TRBJ2-7, with no clear D. The CDR3 end is not reached by the read, which stops 1 residue before it; the germline J gene fills it in. Trimming left V 3 bases short and J 0 bases short, with 9 bases between. This CDR3 has 14 residues. CDR1 is KGHPV, CDR2 FQNQEV, per germline (reference sequence). Combining the CDR3 with reference TRBV26 and TRBJ2-7 gives the whole variable domain NSKVIQTPRYLVKGQGQKAKMRCIPEKGHPVVFWYQQNKNNEFKFLINFQNQEVLQQIDMTEKRFSAECPSNSPCSLEIQSSEAGDSALYLCASSLRQVSYEQYFGPGTRLTVL.

Notes on this clone: Gene names are mouse gene names. The read comes to an end 1 residue before the CDR3 does, leaving the germline J gene to fill in the end. This chain links TRBV12-2 with TRBJ2-7; 11 nucleotides line up with TRBD2. V was pared by 0 bases and J by 5 bases, with 5 bases of the junction left unmatched. CDR3 size: 15 residues. Germline CDR1 and CDR2: SGHLS and HYDKME. The part of the CDR3 DNA that was read is TGTGCCAGCTCTCTCACTGGGGGGGCGCTGGATGAACAGTAC. This encodes CASSLTGGALDEQY. The entire CDR3 is CASSLTGGALDEQYF.

On this clone: It may be a read error: a sequence one base away is much more abundant. Germline and genes: mouse. The CDR3 end lies 1 residue beyond the end of the read and is filled in from the germline J gene. The J gene is TRBJ2-1, the V gene TRBV26; 11 bases are a match to TRBD1. There are 15 residues in the CDR3. The V segment lost 2 bases and the J segment 3 bases; nucleotides outside the gene matches: 0. Germline assignment: CDR1 KGHPV and CDR2 FQNQEV (reference sequence). CDR3 sequence reads: CASSLGTGGYAEQFF. The sequenced part of the CDR3 DNA is TGTGCCAGCAGTCTGGGGACAGGGGGCTATGCTGAGCAGTTC.

This clone appeared a single time. Any gene name here is a mouse gene name. The sequenced part of the CDR3 DNA is TGTGCCAGCAGTCTGGGACTTAACCAAGACACCCAGTAC. Translated: CASSLGLNQDTQY. The CDR3 in full is CASSLGLNQDTQYF. The gene calls are TRBV26 and TRBJ2-5, with D tentatively TRBD2 (5 bases). The observed sequence ends 1 residue before the CDR3 terminus, with the missing tail filled in from the germline J gene. V lost 2 bases and J 0 bases, leaving 6 bases between the germline ends. From germline, CDR1 is KGHPV and CDR2 FQNQEV (reference sequence). This CDR3 has 14 amino acids.

This clone was observed a single time. Mouse names are used for the genes. The CDR3 extends 1 residue past the end of the read, so its final part is completed from the germline J gene. The chain carries TRBV3 and TRBJ2-5, with 8 bases identical to TRBD2. The CDR3 runs to 15 residues. Looked up from germline, CDR1 is SNHLY and CDR2 is FYNGKV (reference sequence). V trimming: 2 bases; J trimming: 5 bases; junction bases outside the gene matches: 6. CDR3 in amino acids: CASSLRGGRGDTQYF. CDR3 bases read: TGTGCCAGCAGCTTACGGGGGGGGCGCGGAGACACCCAGTAC.

Remarks on this clone: Any gene name here is a mouse gene name. The CDR3 is cut off 1 residue early in the read; its end comes from the germline J gene. This sequence joins TRBV26 and TRBJ2-3; D is perhaps TRBD2 (6 bases). The ends were cut back, 3 bases at V and 4 bases at J, with 8 bases in the middle. Per germline, CDR1 KGHPV and CDR2 FQNQEV (reference sequence). The CDR3 has 13 residues. The CDR3 spells CASSLLGTETLYF. CDR3 DNA (partial): TGTGCCAGCAGTCTCCTGGGGACAGAAACGCTGTAT.

About this clone itself: Genes here carry mouse names. Read data end 1 residue before the CDR3 end; the end is taken from the germline J gene. The chain joins TRBV26 to TRBJ2-2; D not certain. CDR3 size: 14 residues. Germline V CDR1 and CDR2: KGHPV, FQNQEV (reference sequence). The ends were cut back, 4 bases at V and 0 bases at J, with 6 bases in the middle. This CDR3 reads CASSPGTNTGQLYF. CDR3 DNA, as far as it was read: TGTGCCAGCAGTCCTGGAACAAACACCGGGCAGCTCTAC.

With regard to this clone: Gene and germline names: mouse. The read stops 1 residue short of the end of the CDR3; the missing end is completed from the germline J gene. This sequence joins TRBV12-2 and TRBJ2-5, with D perhaps matching TRBD2 (5 bases). Trimming stripped 4 bases from V and 6 bases from J, with 13 bases between. The CDR3 spans 13 residues. The germline V gene has CDR1 SGHLS and CDR2 HYDKME. The CDR3 sequence is CASSPSVGDTQYF. CDR3 DNA, as far as it was read: TGTGCCAGCTCCCCGTCCGTGGGGGACACCCAGTAC. Filled out from reference TRBV12-2 and TRBJ2-5, the complete variable domain reads NSGVVQSPRYIIKGKGERSILKCIPISGHLSVAWYQQTQGQELKFFIQHYDKMERDKGNLPSRFSVQQFDDYHSEMNMSALELEDSAVYFCASSPSVGDTQYFGPGTRLLVL.

With respect to this clone: Genes and germline come from the mouse. The read comes to an end 1 residue before the CDR3 does, leaving the germline J gene to fill in the end. The chain employs TRBV12-2 and TRBJ2-7; 9 positions match TRBD1. The CDR3 sequence is 14 residues long. Germline CDR1 and CDR2: SGHLS and HYDKME. The trim removed 3 bases at V and 4 bases at J, leaving 6 bases unmatched. The chain's CDR3 is CASSSGQGKYEQYF. The sequenced CDR3 bases are TGTGCCAGCTCTTCCGGACAGGGGAAATATGAACAGTAC.

Judged by abundance, this clone is large (0.1 to 1%). Gene names follow the mouse nomenclature. The sequence runs out 1 residue before the end of the CDR3; the remainder is reconstructed from the germline J gene. The chain carries TRBV26 and TRBJ2-7, with TRBD2 identical over 10 bases. This CDR3 spans 13 amino acids. CDR1 is KGHPV and CDR2 is FQNQEV in the germline V gene (reference sequence). The trim removed 4 bases at V and 4 bases at J, leaving 1 base unmatched. CDR3 sequence: CASSQGLGYEQYF. The covered CDR3 bases are TGTGCCAGCAGTCAGGGACTGGGGTATGAACAGTAC.

A word on this clone: Any gene name here is a mouse gene name. CDR3 loop: CASSQGWDQDTQYF. The sequenced part of the CDR3 DNA is TGTGCCAGCAGCCAAGGCTGGGACCAAGACACCCAGTAC. The rearrangement joins TRBV2 to TRBJ2-5, with D perhaps matching TRBD2 (5 bases). The CDR3 end falls 1 residue outside the read, so it is completed with the germline J gene. The CDR3 contains 14 residues. Trimming removed 1 base from V and 1 base from J, with 6 bases in between. The V gene's germline CDR1 is LGHNA and CDR2 YSYQKL.

This clone was seen a handful of times. Mouse names are used for the genes. Read data end 1 residue before the CDR3 end; the end is taken from the germline J gene. This sequence joins TRBV26 and TRBJ2-1; D unclear. From germline, CDR1 is KGHPV and CDR2 FQNQEV (reference sequence). CDR3 length: 12 residues. V gave up 5 bases and J gave up 3 bases, with 5 bases separating them. The part of the CDR3 DNA that was read is TGTGCCAGCAGTACAGTCTATGCTGAGCAGTTC. Its protein is CASSTVYAEQF. The whole CDR3 protein is CASSTVYAEQFF. Complete variable domain (other parts from reference TRBV26 and TRBJ2-1): NSKVIQTPRYLVKGQGQKAKMRCIPEKGHPVVFWYQQNKNNEFKFLINFQNQEVLQQIDMTEKRFSAECPSNSPCSLEIQSSEAGDSALYLCASSTVYAEQFFGPGTRLTVL.